This T cell receptor beta chain was identified during a study of blood T cell repertoires in COVID-19. The overall study: Spain, Italy and the United States supplied samples that represented acute and convalescent COVID-19. T cells, B-cell-depleted T cells, or PBMCs provided the cDNA or gDNA that served as material.

The CDR3 consists of 13 residues. Germline loops: CDR1 SGHRS, CDR2 YFSETQ. Trimming took 3 bases from V and 5 from J, leaving 12 bases between them. In the authors' methods: The assay estimated nucleated cells by amplifying reference gene primers. Assay: immunoSEQ multiplex PCR; the TCRdb copy retains only in-frame clones and omits some. The D gene and trimming were derived from the DNA, and the V and J assignments and clone size from that table. This sample has more than 140,000 clones, with about 86% found just once. This TCR came from a woman aged 55 to 70 with acute or convalescent COVID-19. This chain links TRBV5-1 with TRBJ2-7, with D maybe TRBD1 (5 bases). Input material: peripheral blood. The CDR3 spells CASSSQGSDEQYF. CDR3 bases: TGCGCCAGCAGCTCCCAGGGCAGCGACGAGCAGTACTTC. Together with reference TRBV5-1 and TRBJ2-7, the CDR3 gives the full variable domain: KAGVTQTPRYLIKTRGQQVTLSCSPISGHRSVSWYQQTPGQGLQFLFEYFSETQRNKGNFPGRFSGRQFSNSRSEMNVSTLELGDSALYLCASSSQGSDEQYFGPGTRLTVT.